This TCR beta chain is from a study of blood T cell repertoires in COVID-19. The wider study: Acute and convalescent COVID-19 specimens originated in the United States, Italy and Spain.

V was shortened by 5 bases and J by 3 bases, with 8 bases between the two germline ends. Germline V gene lookup returns CDR1 SNHLY and CDR2 FYNNEI. The CDR3 extends over 13 amino acids. Measured with immunoSEQ multiplex PCR; TCRdb has only the in-frame clones, and not every one. Among around 93,000 clones listed, 80% to 90% were seen once. The genes are TRBV2 and TRBJ2-1, with D possibly TRBD2 on 6 matching bases. This TCR was recovered from an elderly man with acute or convalescent COVID-19. The sequenced sample was peripheral blood. CDR3 in DNA: TGTGCCAGCAGTCCTAGCGTCTACAATGAGCAGTTCTTC. This sequence encodes CASSPSVYNEQFF.